The source of this T cell receptor (beta chain) is a study of blood T cell repertoires in COVID-19. In the study's own analysis: Researchers report that nucleated cell counts were estimated from reference gene primer amplification. Assay used: immunoSEQ multiplex PCR; TCRdb lists only in-frame clones, some missing. The V and J calls and clone size come from that table; D and trimming were worked out from the DNA. The table lists 240,000 or so clones, approximately 84% of them singletons, with about 2% in the top ten. This CDR3 contains 13 residues. Germline CDR1 is LGHNA and CDR2 is YSLEER. To note about this clone: One junction end disagrees with the germline gene, perhaps due to a read error.

Sequencing input: peripheral blood. The clonotype comes from a woman aged 80 or older with acute or convalescent COVID-19. V is TRBV4-3 and J is TRBJ2-1; a possible D gene is TRBD2 (6 bases). The CDR3, as DNA: TGCGCCAGCAGCCAAGATAAGGGACTTGGGAAGATCTTC. Translated, it gives CASSQDKGLGKIF.